This TCR beta chain was recovered during a study of OX40 agonist ivuxolimab in advanced cancers. Study as a whole: The diagnoses of dose-escalation patients were hepatocellular carcinoma, melanoma, renal cell or head and neck cancer. Partial responses were observed in three patients, of whom one had hepatocellular carcinoma and two had cutaneous melanoma.

The investigators sampled blood at baseline, at cycle 4 day 1, and at cycle 7 day 1. This CDR3 is 13 amino acids long. V gave up 3 bases and J gave up 4 bases, with 10 bases separating them. Germline CDR1 MNHNS, CDR2 SASEGT. Clones were sequenced by immunoSEQ multiplex PCR, and TCRdb holds only the in-frame ones, with some missing. The sample has 11,000 or so clones; roughly 80% are singletons. The starting material was CD4+ or CD8+ T cells sorted from blood, obtained in a trial of the OX40 agonist ivuxolimab. The source of this sequence is an adult with an advanced solid tumor such as melanoma, head and neck, liver or kidney cancer. The chain employs TRBV6-1 and TRBJ2-7, with D perhaps matching TRBD1 (6 bases). CDR3 residues: CASSDGQGYEQYF. In nucleotides, the CDR3 is TGTGCCAGCAGTGACGGGCAGGGGTACGAGCAGTACTTC.